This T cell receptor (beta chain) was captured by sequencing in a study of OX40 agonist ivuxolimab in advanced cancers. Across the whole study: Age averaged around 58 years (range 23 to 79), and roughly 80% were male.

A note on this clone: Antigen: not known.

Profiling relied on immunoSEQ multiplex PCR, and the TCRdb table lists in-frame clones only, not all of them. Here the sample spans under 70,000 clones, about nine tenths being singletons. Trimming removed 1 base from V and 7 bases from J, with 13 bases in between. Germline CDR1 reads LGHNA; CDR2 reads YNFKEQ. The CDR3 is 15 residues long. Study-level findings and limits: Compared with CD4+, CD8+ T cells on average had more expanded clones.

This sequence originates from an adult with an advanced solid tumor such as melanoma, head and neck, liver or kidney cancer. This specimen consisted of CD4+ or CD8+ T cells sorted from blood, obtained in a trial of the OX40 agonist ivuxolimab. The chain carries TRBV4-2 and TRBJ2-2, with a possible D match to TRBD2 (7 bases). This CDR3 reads CASSQGEGGLGELFF. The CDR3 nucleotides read TGTGCCAGCAGCCAAGGGGAGGGGGGTCTCGGGGAGCTGTTTTTT.